A selection of T cell receptor beta chains follows, all from one sample in a study of blood T cell repertoires in COVID-19. Profiling relied on immunoSEQ multiplex PCR, and the TCRdb table lists in-frame clones only, not all of them. The data hold some 170,000 clones, with over 70% observed a single time. Specimen: peripheral blood. The receptors shown here come from a woman of 80 years or more with active or convalescent COVID-19. Each CDR3 is given with its conserved first and last residue. Each record gives: clone size, J gene, V gene, CDR3 protein. Only some rows state a clone size, as once, few, many or a class for expanded clones.

>-|TRBJ2-7|TRBV6-2/TRBV6-3
CASSYSKGTSLLKYEQYF
>-|TRBJ2-5|TRBV5-1
CASSALGTSRQETQYF
>-|TRBJ1-4|TRBV6-2/TRBV6-3
CASSSTGTTNEKLFF
>-|TRBJ2-7|TRBV5-1
CASSLGTGETYEQYF
>-|TRBJ2-3|TRBV11-2
CASSALETDTQYF
>-|TRBJ1-1|TRBV5-1
CASSLRQDTEAFF
>-|TRBJ2-2|TRBV30
CAWRPRGPQERDNTGELFF
>-|TRBJ2-7|TRBV7-2
CASSLGSGASYEQYF
>once|TRBJ1-2|TRBV9
CASSVAGQAAGYTF
>once|TRBJ2-1|TRBV7-9
CASSPTTGRNEQFF
>-|TRBJ1-5|TRBV6-1
CASSESSVQPQHF
>-|TRBJ1-2|TRBV18
CASSPPAPQYGYTF
>-|TRBJ2-6|TRBV7-3
CASSSPAGANVLTF
>-|TRBJ2-1|TRBV5-6
CASSLFGRDNEQFF
>-|TRBJ1-1|TRBV5-1
CASSKGQGNTEAFF
>-|TRBJ1-5|TRBV27
CASSRGDQPQHF
>-|TRBJ2-2|TRBV7-2
CASSLRQTNTGELFF
>-|TRBJ2-1|TRBV6-2/TRBV6-3
CASSQGGTGQFF
>-|TRBJ1-3|TRBV5-1
CASSLDRGRGNTIYF
>-|TRBJ1-5|TRBV6-5
CASSYRESQPQHF
>-|TRBJ2-7|TRBV15
CATSREQGAYEQYF
>-|TRBJ2-7|TRBV27
CASRQIKSGGHGEQYF
>-|TRBJ1-2|TRBV10-3
CAISEARTGNGYTF
>-|TRBJ2-1|TRBV12-3/TRBV12-4
CASSPIGHEQFF
>-|TRBJ1-5|TRBV29-1
CSASGANQPQHF
>-|TRBJ1-2|TRBV9
CARYRANYGYTF
>many|TRBJ2-2|TRBV2
CASSAQAGGPTGELFF